One T cell receptor beta chain is described in this entry. The CDR3 is 16 residues long. Germline V gene sequence: CDR1 KGHSH, CDR2 LQKENI. The J segment lost 4 bases and the V segment lost 2 bases, leaving 10 bases of the junction unmatched. Authors' processing steps: Estimation of nucleated cell counts relied on the amplification of reference gene primers. The assay was immunoSEQ multiplex PCR, and TCRdb's table has in-frame clones only and misses some. That table gives V, J and clone size, and the DNA gave D and trimming. The data show more than 95,000 clones, with approximately 85% seen just once and 3.2% held by the top ten. The record originates from a study of blood T cell repertoires in COVID-19. About the study: Some COVID-19 samples were acute and others convalescent; all came from the United States, Italy and Spain.

V gene TRBV18 combines with J gene TRBJ1-2; 7 positions agree with TRBD1. This sequence was found in a woman older than 75 with COVID-19, enrolled during active disease. Sequencing was carried out using peripheral blood. Here the CDR3 reads CASSPGRDGTAYGYTF. For the CDR3, the DNA is TGTGCCAGCTCACCAGGAAGAGACGGGACAGCCTATGGCTACACCTTC.